This T cell receptor beta chain is from a study of T cell responses to AZD1222 COVID-19 vaccine. TCRdb's table, derived via immunoSEQ multiplex PCR, lists solely in-frame clones and lacks some. This table has some 150,000 clones, 92% appearing once. Overall study findings and caveats: Clonal diversity may have been underestimated, and the donors were mostly white British, with more females than males. Baseline seropositives among AZD1222 recipients totaled only 5 to 7.

Second-dose schedules of about 4 or about 12 weeks were combined. With regard to this clone: The target antigen is unknown.

This receptor was identified in an adult who received the AZD1222 COVID-19 vaccine. The specimen was peripheral blood, collected 28 days after the second AZD1222 dose.

For the CDR3, the DNA is TGTGCCAGCAGCGAAAAAGCAGCGGGAGGGTTCTACAATGAGCAGTTCTTC. This encodes CASSEKAAGGFYNEQFF. The chain combines TRBV25-1 with TRBJ2-1; 10 nucleotides line up with TRBD2. Germline V gene lookup returns CDR1 MGHDK and CDR2 SYGVNS. Trimming took 6 bases from V and 3 from J; bases not matched to a gene: 11. The CDR3 contains 17 residues.